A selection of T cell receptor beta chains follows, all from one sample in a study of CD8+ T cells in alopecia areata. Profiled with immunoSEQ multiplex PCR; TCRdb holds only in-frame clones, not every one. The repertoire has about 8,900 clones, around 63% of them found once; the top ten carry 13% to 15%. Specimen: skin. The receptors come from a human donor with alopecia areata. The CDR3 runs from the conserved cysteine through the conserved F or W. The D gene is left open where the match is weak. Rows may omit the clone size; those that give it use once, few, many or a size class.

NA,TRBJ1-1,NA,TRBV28,CASSLGGVIAEAFF,TGTGCCAGCAGTTTGGGAGGGGTAATCGCTGAAGCTTTCTTT
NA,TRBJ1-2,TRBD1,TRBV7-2,CASSLVGTDYGYTF,TGTGCCAGCAGCTTGGTGGGGACAGACTATGGCTACACCTTC
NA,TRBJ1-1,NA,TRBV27,CASSWGGVRTEAFF,TGTGCCAGCAGTTGGGGGGGTGTGAGGACTGAAGCTTTCTTT
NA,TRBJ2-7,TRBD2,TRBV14,CASSPRGGASYEQYF,TGTGCCAGCAGCCCCCGGGGGGGAGCCTCCTACGAGCAGTACTTC
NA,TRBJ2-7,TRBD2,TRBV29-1,CSGTSGSYEQYF,TGCAGCGGAACTAGCGGATCCTACGAGCAGTACTTC
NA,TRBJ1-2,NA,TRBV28,CASSLSSGPFYGYTF,TGTGCCAGCAGTTTGTCATCCGGGCCCTTCTATGGCTACACCTTC
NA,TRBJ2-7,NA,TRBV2,CASNQALEQYF,TGTGCCAGCAACCAGGCCCTCGAGCAGTACTTC
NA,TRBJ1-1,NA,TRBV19,CASRLTVNTEAFF,TGTGCCAGTAGACTCACAGTGAACACTGAAGCTTTCTTT
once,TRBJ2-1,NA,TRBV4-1,CASSQDSQGYNEQFF,TGCGCCAGCAGCCAAGATAGCCAGGGATACAATGAGCAGTTCTTC
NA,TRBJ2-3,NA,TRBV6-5,CASSPNSDTQYF,TGTGCCAGCAGCCCTAACTCAGATACGCAGTATTTT
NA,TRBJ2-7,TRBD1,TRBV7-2,CASSFRQGAGEQYF,TGTGCCAGCAGCTTCAGACAGGGGGCCGGCGAGCAGTACTTC
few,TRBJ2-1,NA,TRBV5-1,CASSLGEGNEQFF,TGCGCCAGCAGCTTGGGTGAGGGAAATGAGCAGTTCTTC
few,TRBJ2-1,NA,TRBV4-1,CASSQVDLTAYNEQFF,TGCGCCAGCAGCCAAGTCGATCTAACCGCCTACAATGAGCAGTTCTTC
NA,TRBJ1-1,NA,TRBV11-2,CASNEGWRNTEAFF,TGTGCCAGCAACGAGGGTTGGAGGAACACTGAAGCTTTCTTT
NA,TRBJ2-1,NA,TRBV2,CASSEGRGRRGEQFF,TGTGCCAGCAGTGAGGGCAGGGGACGCCGCGGTGAGCAGTTCTTC
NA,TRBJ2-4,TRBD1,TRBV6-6,CASSSPGQGKNIQYF,TGTGCCAGCAGTTCCCCGGGACAGGGTAAAAACATTCAGTACTTC
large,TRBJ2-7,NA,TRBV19,CASSPEHWGYEQYF,TGTGCCAGTAGTCCAGAACACTGGGGCTACGAGCAGTACTTC
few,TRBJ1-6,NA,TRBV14,CASSQDFRQALGSPLHF,TGTGCCAGCAGCCAAGATTTCAGACAGGCCCTGGGATCACCCCTCCACTTT
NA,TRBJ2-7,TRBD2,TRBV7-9,CASSPRVAGGPGYEQYF,TGTGCCAGCAGCCCCCGGGTAGCGGGAGGGCCGGGCTACGAGCAGTACTTC
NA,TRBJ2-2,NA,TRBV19,CASSILGTTGELFF,TGTGCCAGTAGTATTTTGGGGACCACCGGGGAGCTGTTTTTT
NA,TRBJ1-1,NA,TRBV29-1,CSADRSTEAFF,TGCAGCGCTGACAGGAGCACTGAAGCTTTCTTT
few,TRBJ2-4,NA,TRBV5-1,CASSLGGSIQYF,TGCGCCAGCAGCTTAGGAGGCAGCATTCAGTACTTC
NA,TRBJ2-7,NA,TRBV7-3,CASSLRGGTYEQYF,TGTGCCAGCAGCTTACGGGGTGGGACCTACGAGCAGTACTTC
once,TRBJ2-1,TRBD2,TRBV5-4,CASSPPGAGAYNEQFF,TGTGCCAGCAGCCCACCGGGCGCGGGAGCGTACAATGAGCAGTTCTTC
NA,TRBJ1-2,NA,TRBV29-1,CSVDYTNYGYTF,TGCAGCGTTGACTATACTAACTATGGCTACACCTTC
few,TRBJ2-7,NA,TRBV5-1,CASSLADSEKSEQYF,TGCGCCAGCAGCTTGGCCGATAGTGAAAAATCCGAGCAGTACTTC
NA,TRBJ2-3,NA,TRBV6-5,CASSPNADTQYF,TGTGCCAGCAGCCCGAACGCAGATACGCAGTATTTT
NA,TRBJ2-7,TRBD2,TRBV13,CASSNRLAGSYEQYF,TGTGCCAGCAGCAACCGACTAGCGGGCTCCTACGAGCAGTACTTC
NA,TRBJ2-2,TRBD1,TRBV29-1,CSVLTGTNTGELFF,TGCAGCGTATTGACAGGGACGAACACCGGGGAGCTGTTTTTT
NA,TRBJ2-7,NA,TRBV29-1,CSVGTVIYEQYF,TGCAGCGTTGGTACGGTTATCTACGAGCAGTACTTC
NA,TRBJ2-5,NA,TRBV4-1,CASSPEGDPRETQYF,TGCGCCAGCAGCCCGGAGGGGGACCCTCGAGAGACCCAGTACTTC
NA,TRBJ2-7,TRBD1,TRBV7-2,CASSTQTGYYEQYF,TGTGCCAGCAGCACCCAGACAGGGTACTACGAGCAGTACTTC
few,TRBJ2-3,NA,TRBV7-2,CASSTGQGDTQYF,TGTGCCAGCAGCACGGGTCAAGGGGATACGCAGTATTTT
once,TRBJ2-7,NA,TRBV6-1,CASSDQGSYEQYF,TGTGCCAGCAGTGACCAGGGTTCCTACGAGCAGTACTTC
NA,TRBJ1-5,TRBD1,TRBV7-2,CASSLGWDRHSNQPQHF,TGTGCCAGCAGCTTAGGATGGGACAGACATAGCAATCAGCCCCAGCATTTT
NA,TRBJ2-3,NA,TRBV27,CASSHPPPDTQYF,TGTGCCAGCTCCCACCCCCCGCCAGATACGCAGTATTTT
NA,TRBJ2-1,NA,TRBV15,CATSRGDVDEQFF,TGTGCCACCAGCAGAGGCGATGTTGATGAGCAGTTCTTC
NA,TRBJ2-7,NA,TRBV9,CASSVRAADYEQYF,TGTGCCAGCAGCGTAAGGGCCGCCGACTACGAGCAGTACTTC
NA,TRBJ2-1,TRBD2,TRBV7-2,CASSSSGRTLNEQFF,TGTGCCAGCAGCTCTAGCGGGAGAACCCTGAATGAGCAGTTCTTC
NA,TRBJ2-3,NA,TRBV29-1,CSASRNYGTDTQYF,TGCAGCGCTAGTAGGAACTACGGGACAGATACGCAGTATTTT
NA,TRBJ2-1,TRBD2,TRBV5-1,CASSLSGRINNEQFF,TGCGCCAGCAGCCTTAGCGGGAGGATAAACAATGAGCAGTTCTTC
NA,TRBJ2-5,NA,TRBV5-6,CASSLAAGWEAQYF,TGTGCCAGCAGCTTGGCTGCCGGGTGGGAGGCCCAGTACTTC